A single sample is the source of the 2 T cell receptor beta chains below, sequenced in a study of CD8 T cells in ankylosing spondylitis. No antigen has been identified for these receptors. TCRdb reprocessed the 5' RACE reads via MiXCR and lists one record per CDR3 protein. Counted here are roughly 450,000 distinct CDR3 sequences, roughly 26% occurring once; the ten biggest clones make up 0.89%. Study-level results: Characteristic of ankylosing spondylitis blood, it appeared, was a TCR beta motif comprising several highly homologous variants.

Sequencing used blood, either unsorted or a sorted T cell fraction (not recorded which). The receptors come from a male donor with ankylosing spondylitis.

CDR3 in DNA: TGTGCCAGCAGCTTGTCGGTGTCAGTGAACACTGAAGCTTTCTTT. Protein product: CASSLSVSVNTEAFF. The chain joins TRBV7-2 to TRBJ1-1, with D unclear. This CDR3 spans 15 amino acids. The germline V gene has CDR1 SGHTA and CDR2 FQGNSA. V was shortened by 3 bases and J by 0 bases, with 11 bases between the two germline ends.

Comments on this clonotype: Sequence at one end of the junction differs from germline and may be a read error. The genes are TRBV15 and TRBJ1-1; D is unclear. Germline V lookup: CDR1 LNHNV, CDR2 YYDKDF (reference sequence). The CDR3 has 13 amino acids. DNA for the CDR3: TGTGCCACCAGCAGTGATAAGGTCAGTGGAGCTTCCTTT. Its protein is CATSSDKVSGASF.